The 14 T cell receptor beta chains below come from one sample, sequenced in a study of neurological immune-mediated disorders. TCRdb fed the 5' RACE reads into MiXCR, producing one record per CDR3 protein. The table includes tens of thousands of distinct CDR3 sequences, about an eighth detected once. The sample comprised PBMCs. All receptors derive from a woman in her fifties or sixties with HTLV-1-associated myelopathy (HAM/TSP).

Comment on this clonotype: A junction boundary mismatches the germline segment, possibly from a read error. The chain links TRBV28 to TRBJ1-1; 7 nucleotides align to TRBD1. The CDR3 covers 15 residues. The germline V gene has CDR1 MDHEN and CDR2 SYDVKM. CDR3 residues: CVTDREGRGNTEDFF. CDR3 DNA: TGTGTCACCGACAGGGAAGGGAGGGGTAACACTGAAGATTTCTTT.

This clonotype was counted many times. The chain has TRBV5-1 and TRBJ1-1; D is possibly TRBD1 (5 bases). The CDR3 spans 15 residues. Trimming left V 2 bases short and J 1 base short, with 12 bases between. Germline-derived CDR1 and CDR2 are SGHRS and YFSETQ. CDR3 in DNA: TGCGCCAGCAGCTTTAACGCGGGGACGAACACTGAAGCTTTCTTT. It translates to CASSFNAGTNTEAFF.

The chain recombines TRBV30 with TRBJ1-2; D gene unclear. The CDR3 totals 15 residues. Trimming took 0 bases from V and 6 from J, leaving 17 bases between them. CDR1 GTSNPN and CDR2 SVGIG come from the germline V gene (reference sequence). Here the CDR3 DNA reads TGTGCCTGGAGTGTTTGGACCTTCCAAGGAAATGGCTACACCTTC. It specifies CAWSVWTFQGNGYTF.

This chain uses TRBV19 with TRBJ2-1, with 10 bases that match TRBD1. Germline CDR1 is LNHDA and CDR2 is SQIVND (reference sequence). V trimming: 3 bases; J trimming: 4 bases; junction bases outside the gene matches: 3. The CDR3 has 15 amino acids. The CDR3 nucleotides are TGTGCCAGTAGTATGGCGGGACAGGGGTACAATGAGCAGTTCTTC. Residues: CASSMAGQGYNEQFF. The full variable domain, in which reference TRBV19 and TRBJ2-1 provide the parts outside the CDR3, is DGGITQSPKYLFRKEGQNVTLSCEQNLNHDAMYWYRQDPGQGLRLIYYSQIVNDFQKGDIAEGYSVSREKKESFPLTVTSAQKNPTAFYLCASSMAGQGYNEQFFGPGTRLTVL.

This clonotype showed up many times. V gene TRBV20-1 combines with J gene TRBJ2-7; D is unclear. Germline assignment: CDR1 DFQATT and CDR2 SNEGSKA (reference sequence). This CDR3 has 14 amino acids. V lost 3 bases to trimming and J lost 5 bases, with 17 bases between them. CDR3 amino acids: CSASSDPQWDEQYF. The CDR3 DNA reads as TGCAGTGCTAGCTCGGACCCCCAGTGGGACGAGCAGTACTTC.

This clonotype came up many times. Here the CDR3 reads CSAPGDTF. In DNA form, the CDR3 reads TGCAGTGCTCCAGGGGACACCTTC. This chain connects TRBV20-1 to TRBJ1-2, with D possibly TRBD1 on 6 matching bases. V dropped 5 bases and J dropped 12 bases, with 7 bases sitting between them. This CDR3 is built from 8 residues. The germline CDR1 and CDR2 sequences are DFQATT and SNEGSKA (reference sequence).

This clonotype was found many times. The V gene is TRBV20-1, the J gene TRBJ1-1; weak D call: TRBD1 (5 bases). The V end was cut by 6 bases, the J end by 4 bases, with 15 bases between. Germline V gene sequence: CDR1 DFQATT, CDR2 SNEGSKA (reference sequence). The CDR3 is made up of 13 amino acids. The CDR3 reads CSATVGAGTEAFF. CDR3 nucleotide sequence: TGCAGTGCGACCGTAGGGGCCGGCACTGAAGCTTTCTTT.

Ten or more counts support this clonotype. This chain connects TRBV20-1 to TRBJ2-5, with D tentatively TRBD2 (5 bases). The CDR3 loop spans 15 amino acids. Germline V gene data show CDR1 as DFQATT and CDR2 as SNEGSKA (reference sequence). V shed 1 base and J shed 2 bases, with 14 bases lying between them. CDR3 in DNA: TGCAGTGCTAGAGGTACGGGGATTCCACAAGAGACCCAGTACTTC. This gives the protein CSARGTGIPQETQYF.

By sample share, this clonotype is medium-sized. This chain links TRBV20-1 with TRBJ2-1, with D uncertain. Trimming took off 1 base at V and 4 bases at J, with 5 bases between the two ends. The germline V gene encodes CDR1 DFQATT and CDR2 SNEGSKA (reference sequence). The CDR3 length is 12 residues. CDR3 region: CSARAIYNEQFF. CDR3 bases: TGCAGTGCTAGAGCGATTTACAATGAGCAGTTCTTC.

This sequence joins TRBV27 and TRBJ2-5; D is undetermined. Trimming removed 6 bases from V and 9 bases from J, with 23 bases in between. The CDR3 runs to 15 residues. Germline V gene lookup returns CDR1 MNHEY and CDR2 SMNVEV (reference sequence). The CDR3 reads CASSMVSGRTFPQYF. The CDR3 DNA sequence: TGTGCCAGCAGCATGGTCTCCGGACGTACATTTCCCCAGTACTTC.

This clonotype was seen at least ten times. CDR3 loop: CASSPGLGFGYSLEQFF. Written as DNA, the CDR3 is TGCGCCAGCAGCCCGGGACTAGGGTTCGGATATAGCCTTGAGCAGTTCTTC. V gene TRBV5-1 combines with J gene TRBJ2-1, with 8 nucleotides matching TRBD2. The ends lost 4 bases at V and 9 bases at J; junction bases unmatched: 18. There are 17 residues in the CDR3. Germline lookup yields CDR1 SGHRS and CDR2 YFSETQ.

This clonotype was recorded many times. The rearrangement links TRBV7-7 to TRBJ2-1; 8 bases align to TRBD2. CDR1 is SSHAT and CDR2 is FNYEAQ in the germline V gene (reference sequence). CDR3 size: 16 residues. With V trimmed by 5 bases and J by 2 bases, 8 bases remained unmatched. In DNA form, the CDR3 reads TGTGCCAGCAGCCGCCTAGCGGGCCAGACCTACAATGAGCAGTTCTTC. The encoded protein is CASSRLAGQTYNEQFF.

The rearrangement uses TRBV4-1 and TRBJ2-5; the match to TRBD1 covers 9 bases. Looked up from germline, CDR1 is MGHRA and CDR2 is YSYEKL. The CDR3 runs to 19 residues. The J segment lost 4 bases and the V segment lost 1 base, leaving 16 bases of the junction unmatched. This CDR3 is CASSQVTGTGSIRGETQYF. The CDR3 nucleotides are TGCGCCAGCAGCCAAGTGACCGGGACAGGGAGTATTAGAGGAGAGACCCAGTACTTC.

This clonotype was picked up many times. The chain links TRBV5-1 to TRBJ2-2; 7 nucleotides match TRBD2. The germline V gene encodes CDR1 SGHRS and CDR2 YFSETQ. The CDR3 extends over 15 amino acids. Germline trimming cut 4 bases from V and 5 bases from J; bases unmatched to any gene: 8. The DNA for the CDR3 is TGCGCCAGCAGCCGCTCGGGGGGTAAAACCGGGGAGCTGTTTTTT. Residues: CASSRSGGKTGELFF.